Listed below are T cell receptor beta chains from one sample, sequenced in a study of blood T cell repertoires in COVID-19. TCRdb's copy holds only in-frame clones and misses some; the assay was immunoSEQ multiplex PCR. The repertoire holds hundreds of thousands of clones, with roughly 85% as singletons. Sequences were obtained from peripheral blood. These receptors were taken from a woman in her 30s with active or convalescent COVID-19. The CDR3 runs from the conserved cysteine through the conserved F or W. The order of the fields is clone size, D gene, J gene, V gene, CDR3 protein, CDR3 DNA. The D gene is left open where the match is weak. Some rows mark clone size as missing; the rest say once, few, many or name a class of expanded clone.

clone size: NA; D gene: TRBD1; J gene: TRBJ2-7; V gene: TRBV3-1/TRBV3-2; CDR3 protein: CASSRPGQSEQYF; CDR3 DNA: TGTGCCAGCAGCAGACCGGGACAGAGCGAGCAGTACTTC
clone size: NA; D gene: NA; J gene: TRBJ1-6; V gene: TRBV5-1; CDR3 protein: CASSPTDSGGSPLHF; CDR3 DNA: TGCGCCAGCAGCCCGACAGATAGCGGTGGGTCACCCCTCCACTTT
clone size: NA; D gene: NA; J gene: TRBJ2-1; V gene: TRBV5-1; CDR3 protein: CASSSEAVVSYNEQFF; CDR3 DNA: TGCGCCAGCAGCTCCGAAGCGGTTGTCTCCTACAATGAGCAGTTCTTC
clone size: NA; D gene: TRBD1; J gene: TRBJ1-2; V gene: TRBV3-1/TRBV3-2; CDR3 protein: CASSQETLGTGFSYGYTF; CDR3 DNA: TGTGCCAGCAGCCAAGAAACCCTAGGGACAGGTTTCTCCTATGGCTACACCTTC
clone size: few; D gene: TRBD2; J gene: TRBJ2-1; V gene: TRBV11-1; CDR3 protein: CASSWIAGGNNEQFF; CDR3 DNA: TGTGCCAGCAGCTGGATAGCGGGGGGAAACAATGAGCAGTTCTTC
clone size: once; D gene: NA; J gene: TRBJ2-5; V gene: TRBV7-9; CDR3 protein: CASSWGSEETQYF; CDR3 DNA: TGTGCCAGCAGCTGGGGCAGCGAAGAGACCCAGTACTTC
clone size: NA; D gene: TRBD1; J gene: TRBJ1-1; V gene: TRBV2; CDR3 protein: CASSKRTGGTEAFF; CDR3 DNA: TGTGCCAGCAGCAAAAGGACAGGGGGAACTGAAGCTTTCTTT
clone size: NA; D gene: TRBD1; J gene: TRBJ2-7; V gene: TRBV5-4; CDR3 protein: CASSRLGQANEQYF; CDR3 DNA: TGTGCCAGCAGCCGCTTGGGACAGGCGAACGAGCAGTACTTC
clone size: NA; D gene: TRBD1; J gene: TRBJ1-5; V gene: TRBV6-5; CDR3 protein: CASDRGLSNQPQHF; CDR3 DNA: TGTGCCAGTGACAGGGGCCTTAGCAATCAGCCCCAGCATTTT
clone size: NA; D gene: NA; J gene: TRBJ2-5; V gene: TRBV28; CDR3 protein: CASSLVGRQRETQYF; CDR3 DNA: TGTGCCAGCAGTTTAGTAGGGCGGCAGCGGGAGACCCAGTACTTC
clone size: NA; D gene: TRBD1; J gene: TRBJ1-1; V gene: TRBV6-5; CDR3 protein: CASRTGWGTEAFF; CDR3 DNA: TGTGCCAGCAGGACAGGGTGGGGGACTGAAGCTTTCTTT
clone size: NA; D gene: TRBD1; J gene: TRBJ1-1; V gene: TRBV5-4; CDR3 protein: CASSFAGTANTEAFF; CDR3 DNA: TGTGCCAGCAGCTTCGCCGGGACAGCGAACACTGAAGCTTTCTTT
clone size: NA; D gene: NA; J gene: TRBJ1-4; V gene: TRBV5-6; CDR3 protein: CASSLSRGLGEKLFF; CDR3 DNA: TGTGCCAGCAGCTTGTCGCGGGGGCTTGGCGAAAAACTGTTTTTT
clone size: NA; D gene: NA; J gene: TRBJ1-3; V gene: TRBV30; CDR3 protein: CAWRRQDPAGNTIYF; CDR3 DNA: TGTGCCTGGAGGAGACAGGATCCCGCTGGAAACACCATATATTTT
clone size: NA; D gene: NA; J gene: TRBJ1-5; V gene: TRBV19; CDR3 protein: CASSPRTGNQPQHF; CDR3 DNA: TGTGCCAGTAGTCCCCGGACGGGAAATCAGCCCCAGCATTTT
clone size: NA; D gene: TRBD1; J gene: TRBJ1-2; V gene: TRBV12-3/TRBV12-4; CDR3 protein: CASRSTGGGYTF; CDR3 DNA: TGTGCCAGCAGATCCACAGGGGGAGGCTACACCTTC
clone size: once; D gene: TRBD1; J gene: TRBJ1-3; V gene: TRBV5-1; CDR3 protein: CASSSDRGDPFSGNTIYF; CDR3 DNA: TGCGCCAGCAGCTCTGACAGGGGAGACCCTTTCTCTGGAAACACCATATATTTT
clone size: NA; D gene: TRBD2; J gene: TRBJ2-1; V gene: TRBV11-2; CDR3 protein: CASSQGLAGGNYNEQFF; CDR3 DNA: TGTGCCAGCAGCCAGGGACTAGCGGGAGGAAACTACAATGAGCAGTTCTTC
clone size: NA; D gene: TRBD1; J gene: TRBJ2-6; V gene: TRBV19; CDR3 protein: CASSPRQGGANVLTF; CDR3 DNA: TGTGCCAGTAGTCCACGACAGGGTGGGGCCAACGTCCTGACTTTC
clone size: once; D gene: TRBD1; J gene: TRBJ2-2; V gene: TRBV19; CDR3 protein: CATQTGPVPRQGSKGEPGELFF; CDR3 DNA: TGTGCCACTCAGACGGGTCCCGTCCCGAGACAGGGCTCGAAGGGGGAACCCGGGGAGCTGTTTTTT
clone size: NA; D gene: NA; J gene: TRBJ2-3; V gene: TRBV5-8; CDR3 protein: CASSGSRRGDTQYF; CDR3 DNA: TGTGCCAGCAGCGGATCGCGCAGGGGTGATACGCAGTATTTT
clone size: NA; D gene: NA; J gene: TRBJ1-2; V gene: TRBV5-4; CDR3 protein: CASSLAGRTNYGYTF; CDR3 DNA: TGTGCCAGCAGCTTGGCAGGCAGAACTAACTATGGCTACACCTTC
clone size: NA; D gene: TRBD1; J gene: TRBJ1-6; V gene: TRBV28; CDR3 protein: CASSFSPGQGNSPLHF; CDR3 DNA: TGTGCCAGCAGTTTTTCCCCGGGACAGGGCAATTCACCCCTCCACTTT
clone size: NA; D gene: NA; J gene: TRBJ2-2; V gene: TRBV9; CDR3 protein: CASSAAGTLNTGELFF; CDR3 DNA: TGTGCCAGCAGCGCAGCCGGGACACTTAACACCGGGGAGCTGTTTTTT
clone size: NA; D gene: NA; J gene: TRBJ1-6; V gene: TRBV10-2; CDR3 protein: CASSESTGSSYNSPLHF; CDR3 DNA: TGCGCCAGCAGTGAGTCTACAGGATCCTCCTATAATTCACCCCTCCACTTT
clone size: NA; D gene: NA; J gene: TRBJ1-1; V gene: TRBV15; CDR3 protein: CATSRDPDNTNAEAFF; CDR3 DNA: TGTGCCACCAGCAGAGATCCCGACAATACGAACGCTGAAGCTTTCTTT
clone size: NA; D gene: TRBD1; J gene: TRBJ1-1; V gene: TRBV9; CDR3 protein: CASSRGTGGVTEAFF; CDR3 DNA: TGTGCCAGCAGCAGAGGGACAGGGGGCGTCACTGAAGCTTTCTTT
clone size: NA; D gene: TRBD1; J gene: TRBJ1-2; V gene: TRBV18; CDR3 protein: CASSRQGDYGYTF; CDR3 DNA: TGTGCCAGCTCACGCCAGGGGGACTATGGCTACACCTTC
clone size: NA; D gene: TRBD1; J gene: TRBJ2-7; V gene: TRBV6-2/TRBV6-3; CDR3 protein: CASSETGAYEQYF; CDR3 DNA: TGTGCCAGCAGCGAGACAGGGGCCTACGAGCAGTACTTC
clone size: NA; D gene: NA; J gene: TRBJ1-2; V gene: TRBV19; CDR3 protein: CASPSRVYGYTF; CDR3 DNA: TGTGCCAGCCCCTCGCGTGTTTATGGCTACACCTTC
clone size: once; D gene: NA; J gene: TRBJ2-2; V gene: TRBV9; CDR3 protein: CASSPEPNTGELFF; CDR3 DNA: TGTGCCAGCAGCCCGGAGCCGAACACCGGGGAGCTGTTTTTT
clone size: NA; D gene: TRBD2; J gene: TRBJ2-7; V gene: TRBV2; CDR3 protein: CASSWTSGTDEQYF; CDR3 DNA: TGTGCCAGCAGTTGGACTAGCGGGACTGACGAGCAGTACTTC
clone size: NA; D gene: NA; J gene: TRBJ2-5; V gene: TRBV5-1; CDR3 protein: CASSLHETQYF; CDR3 DNA: TGCGCCAGCAGCTTGCATGAGACCCAGTACTTC
clone size: many; D gene: TRBD1; J gene: TRBJ1-4; V gene: TRBV6-2/TRBV6-3; CDR3 protein: CASSYSRGRGPPSTNEKLFF; CDR3 DNA: TGTGCCAGCAGTTACTCGAGGGGCAGGGGGCCCCCCTCAACTAATGAAAAACTGTTTTTT
clone size: NA; D gene: TRBD1; J gene: TRBJ2-7; V gene: TRBV5-1; CDR3 protein: CASSLRQGSYEQYF; CDR3 DNA: TGCGCCAGCAGCTTACGACAGGGTAGCTACGAGCAGTACTTC
clone size: NA; D gene: NA; J gene: TRBJ1-3; V gene: TRBV7-9; CDR3 protein: CASRKDSYSGNTIYF; CDR3 DNA: TGTGCCAGCAGAAAAGACAGCTACTCTGGAAACACCATATATTTT
clone size: once; D gene: NA; J gene: TRBJ2-7; V gene: TRBV6-5; CDR3 protein: CATQRGGYEQYF; CDR3 DNA: TGTGCCACCCAAAGGGGTGGGTACGAGCAGTACTTC
clone size: NA; D gene: NA; J gene: TRBJ2-7; V gene: TRBV6-5; CDR3 protein: CASSTPNGGEQYF; CDR3 DNA: TGTGCCAGCAGTACCCCGAACGGGGGCGAGCAGTACTTC
clone size: NA; D gene: NA; J gene: TRBJ1-5; V gene: TRBV27; CDR3 protein: CASGSGNNNQPQHF; CDR3 DNA: TGTGCCAGCGGATCGGGAAACAACAATCAGCCCCAGCATTTT
clone size: NA; D gene: TRBD1; J gene: TRBJ1-2; V gene: TRBV19; CDR3 protein: CASRSRGELYGYTF; CDR3 DNA: TGTGCCAGTAGGTCCAGGGGGGAACTCTATGGCTACACCTTC
clone size: NA; D gene: NA; J gene: TRBJ2-7; V gene: TRBV5-4; CDR3 protein: CASSTQQGFQYEQYF; CDR3 DNA: TGTGCCAGCAGCACCCAGCAGGGGTTTCAATACGAGCAGTACTTC
clone size: NA; D gene: NA; J gene: TRBJ2-1; V gene: TRBV25-1; CDR3 protein: CASSGSDEQFF; CDR3 DNA: TGTGCCAGCAGCGGGTCCGACGAGCAGTTCTTC
clone size: NA; D gene: TRBD1; J gene: TRBJ2-1; V gene: TRBV2; CDR3 protein: CASSGRTGLYNEQFF; CDR3 DNA: TGTGCCAGCAGTGGTAGGACAGGGTTGTACAATGAGCAGTTCTTC
clone size: NA; D gene: TRBD1; J gene: TRBJ2-7; V gene: TRBV28; CDR3 protein: CASSRQGSSSYEQYF; CDR3 DNA: TGTGCCAGCAGTCGACAGGGTTCGAGCTCCTACGAGCAGTACTTC
clone size: NA; D gene: TRBD1; J gene: TRBJ1-2; V gene: TRBV13; CDR3 protein: CASSPGTGGFGYTF; CDR3 DNA: TGTGCCAGCAGCCCGGGGACAGGGGGCTTTGGCTACACCTTC
clone size: NA; D gene: NA; J gene: TRBJ2-2; V gene: TRBV4-1; CDR3 protein: CASSLSGAGVDTGELFF; CDR3 DNA: TGCGCCAGCAGCTTGTCGGGGGCGGGAGTTGACACCGGGGAGCTGTTTTTT
clone size: NA; D gene: NA; J gene: TRBJ2-5; V gene: TRBV15; CDR3 protein: CATSRAVGTSATQYF; CDR3 DNA: TGTGCCACCAGCAGAGCTGTAGGGACTTCGGCGACCCAGTACTTC
clone size: NA; D gene: NA; J gene: TRBJ1-2; V gene: TRBV28; CDR3 protein: CASSSLRGRGNNYGYTF; CDR3 DNA: TGTGCCAGCAGTTCCCTACGGGGCAGGGGAAATAACTATGGCTACACCTTC
clone size: NA; D gene: NA; J gene: TRBJ1-3; V gene: TRBV12-3/TRBV12-4; CDR3 protein: CASSPEGNTIYF; CDR3 DNA: TGTGCCAGCTCGCCCGAGGGTAACACCATATATTTT
clone size: NA; D gene: NA; J gene: TRBJ1-2; V gene: TRBV21-1; CDR3 protein: CASSRTGQGRDYGYTF; CDR3 DNA: TGTGCCAGCAGCAGAACCGGACAGGGGAGAGACTATGGCTACACCTTC
clone size: NA; D gene: NA; J gene: TRBJ2-2; V gene: TRBV7-2; CDR3 protein: CASSPSPDRRTGELFF; CDR3 DNA: TGTGCCAGCAGCCCGAGCCCGGATAGGAGGACCGGGGAGCTGTTTTTT
clone size: NA; D gene: TRBD1; J gene: TRBJ2-7; V gene: TRBV6-5; CDR3 protein: CATQQGAYEQYF; CDR3 DNA: TGTGCCACTCAACAGGGGGCCTACGAGCAGTACTTC
clone size: NA; D gene: NA; J gene: TRBJ1-3; V gene: TRBV2; CDR3 protein: CASSEYTGISSGNTIYF; CDR3 DNA: TGTGCCAGCAGTGAGTACACAGGGATTAGCTCTGGAAACACCATATATTTT
clone size: NA; D gene: NA; J gene: TRBJ2-7; V gene: TRBV2; CDR3 protein: CASRNLDRSSYEQYF; CDR3 DNA: TGTGCCAGCAGGAATTTGGACAGATCCTCCTACGAGCAGTACTTC
clone size: NA; D gene: NA; J gene: TRBJ1-2; V gene: TRBV25-1; CDR3 protein: CASMEGIYGYTF; CDR3 DNA: TGTGCCAGCATGGAGGGGATCTATGGCTACACCTTC
clone size: NA; D gene: NA; J gene: TRBJ2-7; V gene: TRBV14; CDR3 protein: CASSQLGQAAYEQYF; CDR3 DNA: TGTGCCAGCAGCCAATTAGGTCAGGCCGCCTACGAGCAGTACTTC
clone size: NA; D gene: NA; J gene: TRBJ1-5; V gene: TRBV20-1; CDR3 protein: CSARLQPQHF; CDR3 DNA: TGCAGTGCTAGACTGCAGCCCCAGCATTTT
clone size: NA; D gene: NA; J gene: TRBJ2-2; V gene: TRBV3-1/TRBV3-2; CDR3 protein: CASSQDKTPPPGELFF; CDR3 DNA: TGTGCCAGCAGCCAAGATAAGACACCACCCCCCGGGGAGCTGTTTTTT
clone size: NA; D gene: NA; J gene: TRBJ2-3; V gene: TRBV7-9; CDR3 protein: CASSLAYLRDTDTQYF; CDR3 DNA: TGTGCCAGCAGCTTAGCTTATTTGAGGGACACAGATACGCAGTATTTT
clone size: NA; D gene: NA; J gene: TRBJ2-1; V gene: TRBV3-1/TRBV3-2; CDR3 protein: CASSQDRSGGGLYNEQFF; CDR3 DNA: TGTGCCAGCAGCCAAGATAGATCTGGAGGGGGCCTCTACAATGAGCAGTTCTTC